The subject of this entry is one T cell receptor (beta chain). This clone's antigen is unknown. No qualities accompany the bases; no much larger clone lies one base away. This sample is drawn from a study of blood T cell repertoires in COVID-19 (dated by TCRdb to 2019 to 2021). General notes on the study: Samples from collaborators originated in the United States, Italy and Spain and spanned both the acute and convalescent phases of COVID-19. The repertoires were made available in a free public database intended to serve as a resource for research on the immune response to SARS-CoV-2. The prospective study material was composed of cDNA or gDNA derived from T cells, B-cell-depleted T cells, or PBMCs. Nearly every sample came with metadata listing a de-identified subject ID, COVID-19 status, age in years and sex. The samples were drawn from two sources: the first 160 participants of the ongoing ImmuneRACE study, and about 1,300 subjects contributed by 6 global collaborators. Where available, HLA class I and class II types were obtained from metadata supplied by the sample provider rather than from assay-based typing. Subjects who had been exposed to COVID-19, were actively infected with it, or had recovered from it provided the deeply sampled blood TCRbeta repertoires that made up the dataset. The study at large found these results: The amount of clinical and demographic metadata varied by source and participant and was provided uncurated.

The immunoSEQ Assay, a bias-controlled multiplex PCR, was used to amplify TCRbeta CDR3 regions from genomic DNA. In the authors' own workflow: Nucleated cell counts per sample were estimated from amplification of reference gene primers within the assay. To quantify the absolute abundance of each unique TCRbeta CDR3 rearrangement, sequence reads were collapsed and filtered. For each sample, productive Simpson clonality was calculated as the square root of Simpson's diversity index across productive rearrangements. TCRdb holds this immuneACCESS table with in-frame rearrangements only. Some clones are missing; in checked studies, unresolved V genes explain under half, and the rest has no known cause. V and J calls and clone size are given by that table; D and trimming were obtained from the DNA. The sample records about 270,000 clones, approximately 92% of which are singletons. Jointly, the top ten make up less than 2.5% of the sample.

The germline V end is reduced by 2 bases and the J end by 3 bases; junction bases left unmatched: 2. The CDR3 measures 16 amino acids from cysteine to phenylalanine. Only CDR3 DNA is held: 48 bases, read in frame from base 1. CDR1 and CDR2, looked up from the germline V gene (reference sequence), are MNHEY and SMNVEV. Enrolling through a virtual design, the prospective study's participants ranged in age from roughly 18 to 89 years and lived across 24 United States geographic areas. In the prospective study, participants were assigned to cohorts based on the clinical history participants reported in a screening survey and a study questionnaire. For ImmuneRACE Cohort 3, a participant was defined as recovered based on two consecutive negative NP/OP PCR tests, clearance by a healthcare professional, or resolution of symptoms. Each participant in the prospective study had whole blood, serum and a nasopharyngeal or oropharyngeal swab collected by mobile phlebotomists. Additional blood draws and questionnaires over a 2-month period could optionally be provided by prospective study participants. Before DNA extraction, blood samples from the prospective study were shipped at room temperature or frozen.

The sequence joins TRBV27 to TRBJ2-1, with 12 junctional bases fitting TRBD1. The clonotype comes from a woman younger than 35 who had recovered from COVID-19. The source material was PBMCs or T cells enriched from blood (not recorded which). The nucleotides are TGTGCCAGCAGTTTAGGGACAGGGGGCTTCTACAATGAGCAGTTCTTC. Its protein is CASSLGTGGFYNEQFF.